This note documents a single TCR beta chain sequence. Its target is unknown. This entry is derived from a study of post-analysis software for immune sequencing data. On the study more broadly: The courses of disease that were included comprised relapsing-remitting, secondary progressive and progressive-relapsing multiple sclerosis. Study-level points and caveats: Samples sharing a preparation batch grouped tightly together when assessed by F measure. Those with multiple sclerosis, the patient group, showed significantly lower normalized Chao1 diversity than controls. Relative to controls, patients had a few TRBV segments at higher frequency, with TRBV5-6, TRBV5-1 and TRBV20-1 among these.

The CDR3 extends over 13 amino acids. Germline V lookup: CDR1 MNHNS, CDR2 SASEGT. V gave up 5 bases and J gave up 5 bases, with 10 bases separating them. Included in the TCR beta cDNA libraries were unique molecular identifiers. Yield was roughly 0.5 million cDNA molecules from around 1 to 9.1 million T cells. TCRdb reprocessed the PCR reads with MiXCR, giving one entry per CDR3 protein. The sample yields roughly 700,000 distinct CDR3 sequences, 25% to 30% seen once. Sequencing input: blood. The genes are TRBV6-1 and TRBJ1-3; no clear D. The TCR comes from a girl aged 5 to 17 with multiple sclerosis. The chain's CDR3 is CASSPLKRNTIYF. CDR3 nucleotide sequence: TGTGCCAGCAGTCCTCTTAAAAGAAACACCATATATTTT.